Below are 31 T cell receptor beta chains sequenced from a single sample in a study of PD-1 blockade in classical Hodgkin lymphoma. As to time point: newly diagnosed, previously untreated cHL patient sample. Investigators isolated CD4+ T cells from thawed PBMCs through magnetic negative selection. The table came from immunoSEQ multiplex PCR; TCRdb's copy has only in-frame clones and leaves some out. The sample records 20,000 to 25,000 clones, around 90% being singletons. The sample was CD4+ T cells from blood. These TCRs come from a human donor with classical Hodgkin lymphoma.

The V call is TRBV4-1, the J call TRBJ2-5; TRBD1 is a possible D gene (5 bases). In germline, CDR1 is MGHRA, CDR2 YSYEKL. The length of the CDR3 is 14 residues. The V end lost 4 bases, the J end lost 5 bases, and 14 bases lay between the germline ends. CDR3 region: CASSPSAGLETQYF. The CDR3 nucleotides read TGCGCCAGCAGCCCCTCGGCAGGGCTGGAGACCCAGTACTTC.

The chain couples TRBV5-6 to TRBJ2-7; D may correspond to TRBD1 or TRBD2 (6 bases each). V lost 6 bases and J lost 0, with 13 bases in between. CDR3 length: 14 residues. Germline V lookup: CDR1 SGHDT, CDR2 YYEEEE. Written as DNA, the CDR3 is TGTGCCAGCACCCTGAGGGGGGCCTCCTACGAGCAGTACTTC. Translation gives CASTLRGASYEQYF.

The chain links TRBV7-7 to TRBJ1-5; TRBD1 aligns across 7 bases. The CDR3 loop spans 15 amino acids. Per the germline V gene, CDR1 is SSHAT and CDR2 is FNYEAQ (reference sequence). The J segment lost 9 bases and the V segment lost 10 bases, leaving 18 bases of the junction unmatched. The DNA for the CDR3 is TGTGCCATTCCGGGACAGAGGACCTCAACCGGGCCCCAGCATTTT. It specifies CAIPGQRTSTGPQHF.

V usage is TRBV5-6 and J usage is TRBJ2-5, with 12 bases aligning to TRBD1. Germline V gene data show CDR1 as SGHDT and CDR2 as YYEEEE. V lost 3 bases to trimming and J lost 1 base; unmatched junction nucleotides: 13. The CDR3 totals 19 residues. The CDR3 nucleotides are TGTGCCAGCAGCTGGGGGAAGGGACAGGGGGCCACGCGCCAAGAGACCCAGTACTTC. This sequence encodes CASSWGKGQGATRQETQYF.

V is TRBV6-5 and J is TRBJ1-1; D unclear. The CDR3 is 13 amino acids. V lost 2 bases to trimming and J lost 1 base, with 5 bases between them. Germline V gene data show CDR1 as MNHEY and CDR2 as SVGAGI. The CDR3 region is CASSYAANTEAFF. The CDR3 DNA sequence: TGTGCCAGCAGTTACGCGGCGAACACTGAAGCTTTCTTT.

The chain has TRBV5-6 and TRBJ2-6, with TRBD1 identical over 8 bases. In germline, CDR1 is SGHDT, CDR2 YYEEEE. This CDR3 region has 18 residues. Trimming cost V 2 bases and J 0 bases; bases outside gene matches: 7. Written as DNA, the CDR3 is TGTGCCAGCAGCTTTGGACAGGGAATGCTCTCTGGGGCCAACGTCCTGACTTTC. Translating it yields CASSFGQGMLSGANVLTF.

J is TRBJ1-5 and V is TRBV7-8, with D uncertain. The germline V and J ends were trimmed by 5 bases and 0 bases, with 5 bases remaining between them. Germline values: CDR1 SGHVS, CDR2 FQNEAQ. The length of the CDR3 is 13 residues. The CDR3 loop reads CASSRFSNQPQHF. CDR3 coding DNA: TGTGCCAGCAGCCGTTTTAGCAATCAGCCCCAGCATTTT.

There are a few counts of this clone. This chain uses TRBV2 with TRBJ2-7, with D possibly matching TRBD2 (6 bases). V lost 8 bases and J lost 2, with 10 bases in between. The CDR3 runs to 12 residues. CDR1 SNHLY and CDR2 FYNNEI come from the germline V gene. The DNA for the CDR3 is TGTGCCAGCGCGGCTAGCGCCTACGAGCAGTACTTC. Translation: CASAASAYEQYF.

The rearrangement links TRBV30 to TRBJ1-1; D call uncertain. The CDR3 is made up of 13 amino acids. Germline loops: CDR1 GTSNPN, CDR2 SVGIG (reference sequence). V lost 0 bases and J lost 6, with 11 bases in between. CDR3 DNA: TGTGCCTGGAGTGTCCTTCGGTTGGCTGAAGCTTTCTTT. Its translation is CAWSVLRLAEAFF.

The chain has TRBV9 and TRBJ1-1; no firm D call. Germline V CDR1 and CDR2: SGDLS, YYNGEE. The CDR3 is 15 residues long. Between the trimmed V and J ends, which lost 0 bases and 1 base, there was a span of 10 bases. The CDR3 sequence: CASSVVGDTNTEAFF. The CDR3 coding sequence is TGTGCCAGCAGCGTAGTTGGCGATACGAACACTGAAGCTTTCTTT.

The chain links TRBV7-2 to TRBJ1-4; D ambiguous. The V end lost 3 bases, the J end lost 12 bases, and 20 bases lay between the germline ends. This CDR3 is built from 15 residues. CDR1 and CDR2 (germline): SGHTA, FQGNSA. CDR3 DNA: TGTGCCAGCAGCTTGAGTCCTGGTCGGGTTGGGGAACTGTTTTTT. This gives the protein CASSLSPGRVGELFF.

The J gene is TRBJ2-3, the V gene TRBV27; D is possibly TRBD1 or TRBD2 (6 bases each). The CDR3 is 16 residues long. Trimming shortened V by 6 bases and J by 5 bases, and 21 bases separated the two germline ends. Germline V CDR1 and CDR2: MNHEY, SMNVEV (reference sequence). The DNA for the CDR3 is TGTGCCAGCAGACAGGAAACGGGGGCCAGGGGAGATACGCAGTATTTT. Amino acids: CASRQETGARGDTQYF.

The chain is built from TRBV11-2 and TRBJ2-7, with D perhaps given as TRBD1 or TRBD2 (5 bases each). Germline lookup yields CDR1 SGHAT and CDR2 FQNNGV. There are 15 residues in the CDR3. The ends were cut back, 6 bases at V and 6 bases at J, with 21 bases in the middle. The CDR3 nucleotides read TGTGCCAGCAGAAAGCCGGGACCTCCCCCCCGCGAGCAGTACTTC. It specifies CASRKPGPPPREQYF.

The chain carries TRBV12-5 and TRBJ1-5; 8 bases are a match to TRBD1. This CDR3 has 13 residues. Unmatched junction bases numbered 5, after V lost 0 bases and J lost 13 bases. The germline V gene encodes CDR1 LGHNT and CDR2 FRNRAP. This CDR3 reads CASGLVGQVRQHF. Written as DNA, the CDR3 is TGTGCTAGTGGTTTGGTGGGACAGGTAAGGCAGCATTTT.

The chain employs TRBV5-4 and TRBJ2-3; no reliable D call. The length of the CDR3 is 14 residues. In germline, CDR1 is SGHNT, CDR2 YYREEE (reference sequence). Trimming removed 0 bases from V and 2 bases from J, with 7 bases in between. The CDR3 DNA reads as TGTGCCAGCAGCTTGGATCCCGACACAGATACGCAGTATTTT. This encodes CASSLDPDTDTQYF.

The chain carries TRBV6-5 and TRBJ2-5; D gene ambiguous. The germline V and J ends were trimmed by 2 bases and 2 bases, with 12 bases remaining between them. Per the germline V gene, CDR1 is MNHEY and CDR2 is SVGAGI. The CDR3 consists of 15 residues. CDR3 sequence: CASSYNDGRQETQYF. The CDR3 DNA is TGTGCCAGCAGTTACAATGACGGCAGACAAGAGACCCAGTACTTC.

This clone was observed once. The CDR3 nucleotides read TGCAGCGTCTGGGGACAGGGTTCCTACGAGCAGTACTTC. This codes for CSVWGQGSYEQYF. The V call is TRBV29-1, the J call TRBJ2-7, with 9 bases matching TRBD1. Germline CDR1 SQVTM, CDR2 ANQGSEA. This CDR3 spans 13 amino acids. V lost 6 bases and J lost 1; bases outside the gene matches: 4.

The rearrangement joins TRBV15 to TRBJ2-5; 7 bases map to TRBD1. Per the germline V gene, CDR1 is LNHNV and CDR2 is YYDKDF (reference sequence). The CDR3 has 16 residues. V was clipped by 2 bases and J by 2 bases; unmatched bases: 8. CDR3 amino acids: CATSRRVTGAQETQYF. DNA for the CDR3: TGTGCCACCAGCAGACGTGTAACAGGGGCTCAAGAGACCCAGTACTTC. Variable domain in full (rest from reference TRBV15 and TRBJ2-5): DAMVIQNPRYQVTQFGKPVTLSCSQTLNHNVMYWYQQKSSQAPKLLFHYYDKDFNNEADTPDNFQSRRPNTSFCFLDIRSPGLGDTAMYLCATSRRVTGAQETQYFGPGTRLLVL.

This chain links TRBV12-5 with TRBJ2-7, with a weak D call TRBD1 (5 bases). This CDR3 is 15 amino acids long. Germline CDR1 reads LGHNT; CDR2 reads FRNRAP. The germline V and J ends were trimmed by 1 base and 6 bases, with 16 bases remaining between them. CDR3 in DNA: TGTGCTAGTGGTTTGGGAGGCGCAGGGTCAGGCGAGCAGTACTTC. Amino acid sequence: CASGLGGAGSGEQYF.

The table lists this clone with a few counts. The rearrangement uses TRBV4-1 and TRBJ1-2; 7 bases match TRBD1. The CDR3 is 14 residues long. V dropped 7 bases and J dropped 4; count of bases not matched to a gene: 9. Germline values: CDR1 MGHRA, CDR2 YSYEKL. The CDR3, as DNA: TGCGCCAGCACCTCTCCGACAGGGCTCTATGGCTACACCTTC. Its protein is CASTSPTGLYGYTF.

This clone has a single count. The DNA for the CDR3 is TGTGCCAGCAGCGCCAGCGGGACCTACAATGAGCAGTTCTTC. This sequence encodes CASSASGTYNEQFF. This sequence joins TRBV11-2 and TRBJ2-1; 7 bases line up with TRBD2. The germline V gene encodes CDR1 SGHAT and CDR2 FQNNGV. V lost 5 bases and J lost 2; bases outside the gene matches: 3. The CDR3 has 14 amino acids.

This clone appeared a single time. V is TRBV7-2 and J is TRBJ2-3, with 8 bases identical to TRBD2. J was trimmed by 2 bases and V by 2 bases; bases with no gene match: 6. CDR3 length: 16 amino acids. The germline CDR1 and CDR2 sequences are SGHTA and FQGNSA. The CDR3 is CASSLNQAGATDTQYF. The DNA of the CDR3 is TGTGCCAGCAGCTTAAATCAAGCGGGAGCCACAGATACGCAGTATTTT.

The chain couples TRBV2 to TRBJ2-7, with 10 nucleotides matching TRBD1. J gave up 3 bases and V 7 bases, and 6 bases lay outside the gene matches. The CDR3 is made up of 14 amino acids. Germline V gene data show CDR1 as SNHLY and CDR2 as FYNNEI. The CDR3 bases are TGTGCCAGCAAACGACAGGGGGCGGACTACGAGCAGTACTTC. Its protein is CASKRQGADYEQYF.

The chain employs TRBV27 and TRBJ1-6; no clear D gene. CDR1 is MNHEY, CDR2 SMNVEV, per germline (reference sequence). The CDR3 totals 13 residues. V was cut by 2 bases and J by 3 bases, with 2 bases left in between. The CDR3 spells CASSLDYNSPLHF. In nucleotides, the CDR3 is TGTGCCAGCAGTTTAGACTATAATTCACCCCTCCACTTT.

CDR3 sequence (DNA): TGCGCCAGCAGCCAAAACCCCGGGACAAATGCCTACGAGCAGTACTTC. Encoded protein: CASSQNPGTNAYEQYF. The genes are TRBV4-3 and TRBJ2-7; possible D gene TRBD1, 6 bases. This CDR3 has 16 amino acids. V was shortened by 2 bases and J by 2 bases, with 16 bases between the two germline ends. Germline assignment: CDR1 LGHNA and CDR2 YSLEER.

This chain uses TRBV5-1 with TRBJ1-1; D ambiguous. The CDR3 length is 14 residues. V was trimmed by 1 base and J by 1 base, leaving 8 bases between them. CDR1 is SGHRS, CDR2 YFSETQ, per germline. Here the CDR3 DNA reads TGCGCCAGCAGCTTGAACGAGGGGAACACTGAAGCTTTCTTT. This encodes CASSLNEGNTEAFF.

The chain joins TRBV27 to TRBJ1-5; weak D call: TRBD1 (5 bases). The germline V and J ends were trimmed by 1 base and 0 bases, with 7 bases remaining between them. The CDR3 is 15 amino acids. In germline, CDR1 is MNHEY, CDR2 SMNVEV (reference sequence). CDR3 loop: CASSLWGPSNQPQHF. The CDR3 nucleotides read TGTGCCAGCAGTTTATGGGGCCCTAGCAATCAGCCCCAGCATTTT.

The rearrangement links TRBV4-3 to TRBJ2-1; D remains unclear. V shed 0 bases and J shed 2 bases, with 8 bases lying between them. Germline loops: CDR1 LGHNA, CDR2 YSLEER. The CDR3 extends over 15 amino acids. The CDR3 DNA reads TGCGCCAGCAGCCAAGACAGTGTGACCTACAATGAGCAGTTCTTC. Translation: CASSQDSVTYNEQFF.

The chain has TRBV9 and TRBJ2-3; no clear D. The CDR3 spans 14 residues. V was trimmed by 0 bases and J by 6 bases, leaving 11 bases between them. Germline CDR1 and CDR2: SGDLS and YYNGEE. CDR3 nucleotide sequence: TGTGCCAGCAGCGTAGATCAGGTCGAGGATACGCAGTATTTT. Its protein is CASSVDQVEDTQYF. The variable domain in full, with the rest retrieved from reference TRBV9 and TRBJ2-3, is DSGVTQTPKHLITATGQRVTLRCSPRSGDLSVYWYQQSLDQGLQFLIQYYNGEERAKGNILERFSAQQFPDLHSELNLSSLELGDSALYFCASSVDQVEDTQYFGPGTRLTVL.

The rearrangement uses TRBV7-2 and TRBJ2-7; D perhaps matches TRBD2 (6 bases). This CDR3 has 18 amino acids. Trimming cost V 1 base and J 1 base, with 20 bases left between them. Per germline, CDR1 SGHTA and CDR2 FQGNSA. DNA for the CDR3: TGTGCCAGCAGCTTAGAAGTGGGACTGGTATTGGTGTCCTACGAGCAGTACTTC. It translates to CASSLEVGLVLVSYEQYF. The whole variable domain, remainder taken from reference TRBV7-2 and TRBJ2-7, is GAGVSQSPSNKVTEKGKDVELRCDPISGHTALYWYRQSLGQGLEFLIYFQGNSAPDKSGLPSDRFSAERTGGSVSTLTIQRTQQEDSAVYLCASSLEVGLVLVSYEQYFGPGTRLTVT.

This rearrangement joins TRBV30 to TRBJ2-7; TRBD1 aligns across 9 bases. V was pared by 8 bases and J by 1 base, with 6 bases of the junction left unmatched. Germline CDR1 GTSNPN, CDR2 SVGIG (reference sequence). This CDR3 has 13 amino acids. CDR3 amino acids: CARSGTGSYEQYF. The CDR3 nucleotides read TGTGCCAGGTCCGGGACAGGGTCCTACGAGCAGTACTTC.